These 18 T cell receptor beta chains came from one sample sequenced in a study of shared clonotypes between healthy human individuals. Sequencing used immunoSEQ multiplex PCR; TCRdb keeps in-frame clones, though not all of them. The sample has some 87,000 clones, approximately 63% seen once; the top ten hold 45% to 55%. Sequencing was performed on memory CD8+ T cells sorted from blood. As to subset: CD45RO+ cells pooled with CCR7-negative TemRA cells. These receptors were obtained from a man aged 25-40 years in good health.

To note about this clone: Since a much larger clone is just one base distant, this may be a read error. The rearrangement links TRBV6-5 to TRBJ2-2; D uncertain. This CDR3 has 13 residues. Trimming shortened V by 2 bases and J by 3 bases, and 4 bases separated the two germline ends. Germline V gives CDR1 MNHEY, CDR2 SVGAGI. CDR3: CASSYRDTGELFF. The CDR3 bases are TGTGCCAGCAGTTACAGGGACACCGGGGAGCTGTTTTTT.

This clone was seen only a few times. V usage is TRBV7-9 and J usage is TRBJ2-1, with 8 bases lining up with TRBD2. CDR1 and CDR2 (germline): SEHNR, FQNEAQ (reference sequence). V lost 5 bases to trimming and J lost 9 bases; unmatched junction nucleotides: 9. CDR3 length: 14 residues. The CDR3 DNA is TGTGCCAGCAGCCCTAGCGGGTTCCTTGGTGAGCAGTTCTTC. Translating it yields CASSPSGFLGEQFF.

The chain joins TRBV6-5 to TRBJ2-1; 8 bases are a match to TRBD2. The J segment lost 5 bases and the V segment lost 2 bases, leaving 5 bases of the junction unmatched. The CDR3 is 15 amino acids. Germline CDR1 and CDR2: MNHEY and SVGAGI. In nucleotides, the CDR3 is TGTGCCAGCAGTTACGTAGCGGGGACTAACAATGAGCAGTTCTTC. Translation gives CASSYVAGTNNEQFF.

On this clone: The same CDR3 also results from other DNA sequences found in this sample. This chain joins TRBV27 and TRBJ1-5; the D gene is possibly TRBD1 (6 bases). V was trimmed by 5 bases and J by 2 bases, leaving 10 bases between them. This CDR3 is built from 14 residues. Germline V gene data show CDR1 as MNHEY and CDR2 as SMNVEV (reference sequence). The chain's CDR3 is CASSPRQGNQPQHF. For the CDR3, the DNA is TGTGCCAGCAGTCCAAGACAGGGCAATCAGCCCCAGCATTTT.

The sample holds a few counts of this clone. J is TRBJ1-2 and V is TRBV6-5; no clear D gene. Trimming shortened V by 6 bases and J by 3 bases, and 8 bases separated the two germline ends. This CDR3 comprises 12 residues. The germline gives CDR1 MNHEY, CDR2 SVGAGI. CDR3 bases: TGTGCCAGCAGAGAGAGGGACTATGGCTACACCTTC. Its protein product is CASRERDYGYTF.

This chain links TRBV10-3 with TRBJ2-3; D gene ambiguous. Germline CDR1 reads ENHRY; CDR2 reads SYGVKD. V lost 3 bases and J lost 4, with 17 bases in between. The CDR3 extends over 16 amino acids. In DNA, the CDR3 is TGTGCCATCAGTGACAATGGAGCTTTGAGTCCAGATACGCAGTATTTT. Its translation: CAISDNGALSPDTQYF.

The CDR3 DNA reads as TGTGCCAGCAGTGACTCGGGTACCGGACCTCTCAAGACAGGGACTAACACCGGGGAGCTGTTTTTT. Translated, it gives CASSDSGTGPLKTGTNTGELFF. This chain joins TRBV6-4 and TRBJ2-2; D is perhaps TRBD1 (7 bases). CDR1 and CDR2 (germline): MRHNA, SNTAGT. This CDR3 has 22 amino acids. V dropped 0 bases and J dropped 2 bases, with 28 bases sitting between them.

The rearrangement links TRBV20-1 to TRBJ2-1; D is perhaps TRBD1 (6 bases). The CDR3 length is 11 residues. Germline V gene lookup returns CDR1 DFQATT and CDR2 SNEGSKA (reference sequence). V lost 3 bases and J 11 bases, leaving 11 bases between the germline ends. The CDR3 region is CSASTGHQQFF. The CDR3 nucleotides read TGCAGTGCTAGTACGGGACACCAGCAGTTCTTC.

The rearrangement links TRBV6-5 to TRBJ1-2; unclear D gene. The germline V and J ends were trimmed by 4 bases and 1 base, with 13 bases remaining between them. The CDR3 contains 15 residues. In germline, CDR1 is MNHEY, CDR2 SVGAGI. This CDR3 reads CASSFRTDLNYGYTF. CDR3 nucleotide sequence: TGTGCCAGCAGTTTTCGGACGGACCTTAACTATGGCTACACCTTC.

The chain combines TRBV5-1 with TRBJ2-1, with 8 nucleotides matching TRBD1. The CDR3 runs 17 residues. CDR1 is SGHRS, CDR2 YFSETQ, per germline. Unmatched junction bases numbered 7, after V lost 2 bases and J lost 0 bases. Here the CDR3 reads CASSFGQGQFSYNEQFF. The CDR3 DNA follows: TGCGCCAGCAGCTTCGGACAGGGCCAGTTCTCCTACAATGAGCAGTTCTTC.

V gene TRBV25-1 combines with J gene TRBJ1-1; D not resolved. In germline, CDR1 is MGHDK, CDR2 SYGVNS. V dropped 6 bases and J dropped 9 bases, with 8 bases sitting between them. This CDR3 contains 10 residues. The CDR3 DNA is TGTGCCAGCAGAGCGGGGAAAGCTTTCTTT. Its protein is CASRAGKAFF.

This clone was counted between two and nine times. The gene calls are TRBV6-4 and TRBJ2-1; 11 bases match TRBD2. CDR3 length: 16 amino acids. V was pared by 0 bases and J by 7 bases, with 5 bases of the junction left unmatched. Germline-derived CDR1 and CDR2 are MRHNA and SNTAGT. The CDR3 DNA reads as TGTGCCAGCAGTGACTCGGGACTAGCGGTAACGAATGAGCAGTTCTTC. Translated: CASSDSGLAVTNEQFF.

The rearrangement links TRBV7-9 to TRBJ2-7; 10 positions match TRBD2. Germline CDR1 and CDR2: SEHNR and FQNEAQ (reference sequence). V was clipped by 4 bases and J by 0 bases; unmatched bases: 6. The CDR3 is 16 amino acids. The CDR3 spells CASSSRSGGSSYEQYF. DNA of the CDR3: TGTGCCAGCAGCTCACGTAGCGGGGGGAGCTCCTACGAGCAGTACTTC.

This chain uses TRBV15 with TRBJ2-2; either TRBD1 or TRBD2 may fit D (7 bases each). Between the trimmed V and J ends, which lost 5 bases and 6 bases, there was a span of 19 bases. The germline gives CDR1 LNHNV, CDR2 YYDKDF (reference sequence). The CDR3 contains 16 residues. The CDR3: CATSVWGGGSAGELFF. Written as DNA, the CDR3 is TGTGCCACCAGCGTTTGGGGAGGGGGCTCGGCCGGGGAGCTGTTTTTT.

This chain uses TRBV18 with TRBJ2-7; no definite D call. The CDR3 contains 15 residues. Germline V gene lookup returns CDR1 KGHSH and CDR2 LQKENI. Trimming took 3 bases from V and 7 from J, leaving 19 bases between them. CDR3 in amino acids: CASSPEDDGSGEQYF. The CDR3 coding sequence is TGTGCCAGCTCACCCGAGGATGATGGCTCTGGGGAGCAGTACTTC.

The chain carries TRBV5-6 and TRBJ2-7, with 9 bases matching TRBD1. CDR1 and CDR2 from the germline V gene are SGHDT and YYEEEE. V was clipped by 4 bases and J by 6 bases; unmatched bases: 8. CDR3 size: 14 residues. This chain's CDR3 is CASSNRDRVFEQYF. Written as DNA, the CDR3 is TGTGCCAGCAGCAACCGGGACAGGGTTTTCGAGCAGTACTTC.

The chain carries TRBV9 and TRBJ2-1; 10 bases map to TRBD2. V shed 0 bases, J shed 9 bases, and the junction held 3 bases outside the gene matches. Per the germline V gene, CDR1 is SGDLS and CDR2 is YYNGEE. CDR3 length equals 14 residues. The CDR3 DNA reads TGTGCCAGCAGCGTAGAACTAGCGGGAAGTGAGCAGTTCTTC. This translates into CASSVELAGSEQFF. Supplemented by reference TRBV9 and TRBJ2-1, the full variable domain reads DSGVTQTPKHLITATGQRVTLRCSPRSGDLSVYWYQQSLDQGLQFLIQYYNGEERAKGNILERFSAQQFPDLHSELNLSSLELGDSALYFCASSVELAGSEQFFGPGTRLTVL.

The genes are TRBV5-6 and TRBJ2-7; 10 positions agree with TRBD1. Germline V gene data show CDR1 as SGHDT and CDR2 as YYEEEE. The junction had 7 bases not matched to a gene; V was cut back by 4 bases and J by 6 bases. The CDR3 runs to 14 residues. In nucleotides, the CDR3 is TGTGCCAGCAGCACGACAGGGGGCGGGGGCGAGCAGTACTTC. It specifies CASSTTGGGGEQYF.